These T cell receptor beta chains were read from a single sample in a study of regulatory T cells in long-lasting Graves disease. TCRdb re-called the multiplex PCR reads through MiXCR, storing one row per CDR3 protein. Here the sample spans roughly 510,000 distinct CDR3 sequences, 15% to 20% being singletons. These data were likewise used in another study, on T cells in Graves' hyperthyroidism and ophthalmopathy.

Sample: peripheral blood mononuclear cells (PBMCs), taken at new diagnosis, from a patient treated with antithyroid drugs. The receptors derive from a man aged 18 to 30 with Graves disease. The CDR3 runs from the conserved cysteine through the conserved F or W. A D gene is named only where the DNA matches it firmly. A row's size may be missing; if present it is once, few, many or a size class.

V	size	J	D	DNA	CDR3
TRBV16	few	TRBJ2-7	.	TGTGCCAGCAGCCAATCGACAGAGCTAGGAACCTACGAGCAGTACTTC	CASSQSTELGTYEQYF
TRBV15	once	TRBJ2-1	.	TGTGCCACCAGCAGAGTCGGCGGGGCTAGCTCCTACAATGAGCAGTTCTTC	CATSRVGGASSYNEQFF
TRBV6-9	.	TRBJ2-3	.	TGTGCCAGCAGTTACAAAACGGGCACAGATACGCAGTATTTT	CASSYKTGTDTQYF
TRBV5-1	.	TRBJ2-6	TRBD1	TGCGCCAGCAGCCAACAGGGGGCTGGCTCTGGGGCCAACGTCCTGACTTTC	CASSQQGAGSGANVLTF
TRBV20-1	many	TRBJ2-3	TRBD2	TGCAGTGCTAGAGATTGGGGACTAGCGGGAGGGCCTACAGATACGCAGTATTTT	CSARDWGLAGGPTDTQYF
TRBV19	.	TRBJ1-3	.	TGTGCCAGTAGTCGTGACAGGCTGGCTGGAAACACCATATATTTT	CASSRDRLAGNTIYF
TRBV11-1	many	TRBJ1-2	.	TGTGCCAGCAGCTCTACCATCCAGGGAGACTATGGCTACACCTTC	CASSSTIQGDYGYTF
TRBV20-1	many	TRBJ1-1	.	TGCAGTGCTAGGTCGGGGGAAGTCACTGAAGCTTTCTTT	CSARSGEVTEAFF
TRBV11-2	many	TRBJ2-7	TRBD2	TGTGCCAGCAGCGCGGGAGGGACCTACGAGCAGTACTTC	CASSAGGTYEQYF
TRBV9	few	TRBJ1-6	TRBD1	TGTGCCAGCAGCGTAACACAGGGGGATTCACCCCTCCACTTT	CASSVTQGDSPLHF
TRBV4-1	.	TRBJ2-3	TRBD1	TGCGCCAGCAGCCGCTTGACCGGGACAGGGGGCACAGATACGCAGTATTTT	CASSRLTGTGGTDTQYF
TRBV7-2	.	TRBJ2-1	TRBD2	TGTGCCAGCAGCCCCACGGGTAGACTAGCGGGAGGATTCCGAAAAAACAATGAGCAGTTCTTC	CASSPTGRLAGGFRKNNEQFF
TRBV25-1	few	TRBJ2-1	TRBD2	TGTGCCAGCAGTGAGGGGACTAGCGGGAGAGGGTCCTACAATGAGCAGTTCTTC	CASSEGTSGRGSYNEQFF
TRBV6-1	many	TRBJ2-7	TRBD1	TGTGCCAGCAGACTCGGACAGGCTGCTACCTACGAGCAGTACTTC	CASRLGQAATYEQYF
TRBV27	few	TRBJ2-1	.	TGTGCCAGCAGTCCCCTCGCACAGGGCGCTGAGCAGTTCTTC	CASSPLAQGAEQFF
TRBV7-2	many	TRBJ2-1	.	TGTGCCAGCAGCCTAAGGCTAGCCTTTCTCTTC	CASSLRLAFLF
TRBV3-1	.	TRBJ1-4	TRBD1	TGTGCCAGCAGCCCCCAACCGGGACAGGGTAATGAAAAACTGTTTTTT	CASSPQPGQGNEKLFF
TRBV15	.	TRBJ2-1	TRBD2	TGTGCCACCAGCCCCCAGGGACTCTCTAGCGGGAGGGAGGATGAGCAGTTCTTC	CATSPQGLSSGREDEQFF
TRBV5-1	.	TRBJ2-1	TRBD2	TGCGCCAGCAGCTTGGCTCCGCTAGCGGCCAACAATGAGCAGTTCTTC	CASSLAPLAANNEQFF
TRBV5-6	.	TRBJ1-6	.	TGTGCCAGCAGCTGGAGACAGGATAATTCACCCCTCCACTTT	CASSWRQDNSPLHF
TRBV9	many	TRBJ2-7	.	TGTGCCAGCAGCGTAGGATCCAGCGGCATCTCCTACGAGCAGTACTTC	CASSVGSSGISYEQYF
TRBV5-1	many	TRBJ2-1	.	TGCGCCAGCAGCGGATCGACTCCACTCAATGAGCAGTTCTTC	CASSGSTPLNEQFF
TRBV6-1	few	TRBJ1-3	.	TGTGCCAGCAGTGTGAAGGGGAGTGGAAACACCATATATTTT	CASSVKGSGNTIYF
TRBV6-1	few	TRBJ2-7	.	TGTGCCAGCAGGGGCGACAGGACGAAGGAGCAGTACTTC	CASRGDRTKEQYF
TRBV20-1	.	TRBJ2-5	.	TGCAGTGCTCCTCCAGGACAGAACCAAGAGACCCAGTACTTC	CSAPPGQNQETQYF
TRBV29-1	.	TRBJ2-4	TRBD2	TGCAGCGCCGGGACTAACCTAGCCAAAAACATTCAGTACTTC	CSAGTNLAKNIQYF
TRBV2	few	TRBJ2-4	.	TGTGCCAGCAGTGCCCGACAGAAAAGACTGGCGTACATTCAGTACTTC	CASSARQKRLAYIQYF
TRBV12-5	few	TRBJ2-1	TRBD1	TGTGCTAGTGGTTTGACCGGGACAGGGTTTGAGCAGTTCTTC	CASGLTGTGFEQFF
TRBV19	.	TRBJ1-5	.	TGTGCCAGTGCCGACAGGAGGGGGAATCAGCCCCAGCATTTT	CASADRRGNQPQHF
TRBV28	many	TRBJ2-2	.	TGTGCCAGCAGTTTATGGCAAGAGTTAGCCGCCGGGGAGCTGTTTTTT	CASSLWQELAAGELFF
TRBV12-3/TRBV12-4	many	TRBJ1-1	.	TGTGCCAGCATCCTTAACAGGGTGTGGAGCTCGAACACTGAAGCTTTCTTT	CASILNRVWSSNTEAFF
TRBV29-1	many	TRBJ1-1	.	TGCAGCGTTGAGCACACTGAGGGACCTGAAGCTTTCTTT	CSVEHTEGPEAFF
TRBV20-1	once	TRBJ2-3	.	TGCAGTGCTCAGGAGGGGGGCACAGATACGCAGTATTTT	CSAQEGGTDTQYF
TRBV2	few	TRBJ1-2	TRBD1	TGTGCCAGTAACCGGGACAGGGTTTACTATGGCTACACCTTC	CASNRDRVYYGYTF
TRBV19	.	TRBJ1-6	.	TGTGCCAGTAGTAGCTTACAGGGAGGAGAGTCACCCCTCCACTTT	CASSSLQGGESPLHF
TRBV20-1	few	TRBJ2-1	TRBD2	TGCAGTGCAATAGCGGGAGGGCGGGACAATGAGCAGTTCTTC	CSAIAGGRDNEQFF
TRBV6-5	.	TRBJ1-2	TRBD1	TGTGCCAGCAGTTACCTACGGACAGGGGACTATGGCTACACCTTC	CASSYLRTGDYGYTF
TRBV15	.	TRBJ2-1	TRBD2	TGTGCCACCAGCCCCGGGGTCGGCGGGAGGGTCTACAATGAGCAGTTCTTC	CATSPGVGGRVYNEQFF